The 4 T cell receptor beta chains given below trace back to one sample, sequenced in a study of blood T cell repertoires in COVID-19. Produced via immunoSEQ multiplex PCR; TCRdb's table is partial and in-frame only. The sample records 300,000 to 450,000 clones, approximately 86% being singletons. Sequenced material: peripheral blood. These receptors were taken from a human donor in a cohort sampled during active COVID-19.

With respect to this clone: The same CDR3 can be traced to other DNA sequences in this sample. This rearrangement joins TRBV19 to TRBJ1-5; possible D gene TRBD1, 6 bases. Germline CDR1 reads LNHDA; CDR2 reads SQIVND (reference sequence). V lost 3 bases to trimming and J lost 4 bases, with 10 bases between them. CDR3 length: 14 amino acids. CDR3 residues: CASSIVQGNQPQHF. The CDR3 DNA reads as TGTGCCAGTAGTATTGTGCAGGGGAATCAGCCCCAGCATTTT.

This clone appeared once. The DNA of the CDR3 is TGCGCCAGCAGCTACAGCCCGGCCAACACTGAAGCTTTCTTT. It is translated as CASSYSPANTEAFF. The chain combines TRBV5-1 with TRBJ1-1; D uncertain. The V end lost 3 bases, the J end lost 2 bases, and 11 bases lay between the germline ends. Germline assignment: CDR1 SGHRS and CDR2 YFSETQ. The CDR3 is 14 amino acids. The whole variable domain, filled in from reference TRBV5-1 and TRBJ1-1, reads KAGVTQTPRYLIKTRGQQVTLSCSPISGHRSVSWYQQTPGQGLQFLFEYFSETQRNKGNFPGRFSGRQFSNSRSEMNVSTLELGDSALYLCASSYSPANTEAFFGQGTRLTVV.

The CDR3 sequence is CASSIASSGRTNEQFF. The CDR3, as DNA: TGTGCCAGTAGTATCGCCTCTAGCGGGAGGACCAATGAGCAGTTCTTC. The J gene is TRBJ2-1, the V gene TRBV19; the match to TRBD2 covers 11 bases. The germline V gene has CDR1 LNHDA and CDR2 SQIVND (reference sequence). The CDR3 has 16 residues. Unmatched junction bases numbered 7, after V lost 3 bases and J lost 6 bases.

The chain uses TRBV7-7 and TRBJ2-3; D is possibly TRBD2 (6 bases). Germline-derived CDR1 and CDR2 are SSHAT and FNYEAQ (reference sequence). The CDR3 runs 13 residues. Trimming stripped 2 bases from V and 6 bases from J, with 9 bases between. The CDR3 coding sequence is TGTGCCAGCAGCTTAACTCTAGCGGATACGCAGTATTTT. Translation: CASSLTLADTQYF. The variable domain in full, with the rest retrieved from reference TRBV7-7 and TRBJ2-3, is GAGVSQSPRYKVTKRGQDVTLRCDPISSHATLYWYQQALGQGPEFLTYFNYEAQPDKSGLPSDRFSAERPEGSISTLTIQRTEQRDSAMYRCASSLTLADTQYFGPGTRLTVL.